This T cell receptor beta chain originates from a study of cytomegalovirus exposure and HLA in healthy donors. General study findings and limits: A few chains tied to CMV proved CMV antigen-specific in vitro. The number of N-insertions in an Asian-associated ancestry cluster was reportedly below the approximately 690-donor mean in a later analysis.

The V end was cut by 3 bases, the J end by 0 bases, with 6 bases between. The CDR3 runs to 14 residues. Germline CDR1 KGHSH, CDR2 LQKENI. In the PCR, 60 Vbeta and 13 Jbeta primers were used. Assay used: immunoSEQ multiplex PCR; TCRdb lists only in-frame clones, some missing. This table holds 100,000 to 150,000 clones, roughly four fifths found once. Turning to this clone: Its antigen is as yet unknown.

Specimen: PBMCs. This TCR was sampled from a woman aged 18-30 years in good health and CMV-seronegative. The chain uses TRBV18 and TRBJ1-3; D not resolved. In nucleotides, the CDR3 is TGTGCCAGCTCACCTAACAGCTCTGGAAACACCATATATTTT. It translates to CASSPNSSGNTIYF.